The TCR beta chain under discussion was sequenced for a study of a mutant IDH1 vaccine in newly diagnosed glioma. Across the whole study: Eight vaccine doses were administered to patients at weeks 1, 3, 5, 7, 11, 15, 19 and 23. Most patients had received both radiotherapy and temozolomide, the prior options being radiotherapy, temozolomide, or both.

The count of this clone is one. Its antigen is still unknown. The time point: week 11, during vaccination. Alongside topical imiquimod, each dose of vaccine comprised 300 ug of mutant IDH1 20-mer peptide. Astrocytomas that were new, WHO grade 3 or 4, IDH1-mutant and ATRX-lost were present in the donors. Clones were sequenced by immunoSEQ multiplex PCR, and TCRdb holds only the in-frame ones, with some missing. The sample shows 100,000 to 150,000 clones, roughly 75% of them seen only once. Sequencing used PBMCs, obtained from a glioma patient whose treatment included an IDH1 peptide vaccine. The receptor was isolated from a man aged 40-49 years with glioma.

This CDR3 is CASRGLGGDTYEQYF. As DNA, the CDR3 is TGTGCCAGCAGGGGCCTGGGAGGCGATACCTACGAGCAGTACTTC. This chain joins TRBV5-4 and TRBJ2-7; D might be TRBD2 (6 bases). This CDR3 has 15 residues. Trimming removed 5 bases from V and 2 bases from J, with 17 bases in between. Germline CDR1 and CDR2: SGHNT and YYREEE (reference sequence).